This T cell receptor beta chain was identified in a study of cytomegalovirus exposure and HLA in healthy donors. Study summary: The approximately 110 validation repertoires used a platform that matched the one used for the roughly 700 first-cohort repertoires, as a later analysis reported. Study-level results: Cytomegalovirus-associated status was assigned to about 170 TCR beta chains. While the bulk of TCR sequences proved rare, some public TCRs turned up in many donors. Specific recognition of CMV antigens was confirmed in vitro for a few chains (all CMV-associated).

With respect to this clone: Its antigen is currently unknown.

Assay used: immunoSEQ multiplex PCR; TCRdb lists only in-frame clones, some missing. This sample has some 200,000 clones, with around 86% found just once. Germline CDR1 reads SNHLY; CDR2 reads FYNNEI. The CDR3 loop spans 16 amino acids. The V gene end was trimmed by 5 bases and the J gene end by 5 bases; junction bases not matched to a gene: 8. The genes are TRBV2 and TRBJ2-3; 12 nucleotides line up with TRBD2. Sequenced material: PBMCs. The receptor comes from a man under 40 in good health and CMV-seropositive. CDR3 in amino acids: CASSLLAGGPIDTQYF. CDR3 DNA: TGTGCCAGCAGTCTTCTAGCGGGAGGGCCTATAGATACGCAGTATTTT. Using reference TRBV2 and TRBJ2-3 for the parts outside the CDR3, the full variable domain is EPEVTQTPSHQVTQMGQEVILRCVPISNHLYFYWYRQILGQKVEFLVSFYNNEISEKSEIFDDQFSVERPDGSNFTLKIRSTKLEDSAMYFCASSLLAGGPIDTQYFGPGTRLTVL.